This T cell receptor beta chain stems from a study of cytomegalovirus exposure and HLA in healthy donors. In the PCR, 60 Vbeta and 13 Jbeta primers were used. Data came from immunoSEQ multiplex PCR; TCRdb stores just in-frame clones and leaves some out. The sample lists roughly 120,000 clones, 6.5% to 9.5% occurring once. There are 14 residues in the CDR3. Trimming took 1 base from V and 3 from J, leaving 7 bases between them. Germline-derived CDR1 and CDR2 are SGHDT and YYEEEE. This clone was observed a handful of times. Sequenced: PBMCs. V gene TRBV5-6 combines with J gene TRBJ1-4; tentatively, D is TRBD1 (6 bases). The receptor comes from a middle-aged woman in good health and CMV-seropositive. Here the CDR3 DNA reads TGTGCCAGCAGCTTGTACAGGGCTAATGAAAAACTGTTTTTT. Translating it yields CASSLYRANEKLFF.